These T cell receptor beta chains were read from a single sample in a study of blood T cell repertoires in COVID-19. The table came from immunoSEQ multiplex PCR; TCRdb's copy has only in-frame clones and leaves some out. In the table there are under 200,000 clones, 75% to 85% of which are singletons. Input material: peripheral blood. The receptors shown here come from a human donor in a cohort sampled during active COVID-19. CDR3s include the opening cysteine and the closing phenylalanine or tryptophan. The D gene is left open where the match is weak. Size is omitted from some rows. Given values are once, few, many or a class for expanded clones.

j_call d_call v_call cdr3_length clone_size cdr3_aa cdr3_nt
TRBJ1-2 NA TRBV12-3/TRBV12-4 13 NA CASSPGTPYGYTF TGTGCCAGCAGTCCCGGGACACCATATGGCTACACCTTC
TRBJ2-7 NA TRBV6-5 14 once CASSSGTLPGEQYF TGTGCCAGCAGTTCCGGGACATTACCGGGCGAGCAGTACTTC
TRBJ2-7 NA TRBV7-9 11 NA CASSPGGEQYF TGTGCCAGCAGCCCCGGGGGAGAGCAGTACTTC
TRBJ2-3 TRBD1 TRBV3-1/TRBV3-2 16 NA CASSQGLGQGNQPQYF TGTGCCAGCAGCCAAGGCCTCGGACAGGGCAATCAGCCCCAGTATTTT
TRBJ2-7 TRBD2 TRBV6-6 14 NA CASSFGTSAYEQYF TGTGCCAGCAGCTTCGGGACTAGCGCCTACGAGCAGTACTTC
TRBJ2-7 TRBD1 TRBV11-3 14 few CASSLQGVTAEQYF TGTGCCAGCAGCTTACAGGGGGTTACGGCCGAGCAGTACTTC
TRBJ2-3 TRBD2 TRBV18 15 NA CASSVTSGATDTQYF TGTGCCAGCTCAGTGACTAGCGGGGCGACAGATACGCAGTATTTT
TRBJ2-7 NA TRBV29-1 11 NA CSVAQAYEQYF TGCAGCGTTGCACAAGCCTACGAGCAGTACTTC
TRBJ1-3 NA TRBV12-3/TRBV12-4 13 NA CASSSLTGNTIYF TGTGCCAGCAGTTCTCTAACTGGAAACACCATATATTTT
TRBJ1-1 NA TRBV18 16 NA CASSPLGEIMNTEAFF TGTGCCAGCTCACCACTTGGGGAGATCATGAACACTGAAGCTTTCTTT
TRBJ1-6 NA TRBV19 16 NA CASQPRDTSYNSPLHF TGTGCCAGTCAACCCCGGGACACCTCCTATAATTCACCCCTCCACTTT
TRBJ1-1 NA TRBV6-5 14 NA CASSPWTGNTEAFF TGTGCCAGCAGTCCCTGGACGGGAAACACTGAAGCTTTCTTT
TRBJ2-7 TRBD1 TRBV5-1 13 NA CASKRQGINEQYF TGCGCCAGCAAGAGACAGGGGATCAACGAGCAGTACTTC
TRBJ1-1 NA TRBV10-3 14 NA CAISGRGRNTEAFF TGTGCCATCAGTGGTAGGGGGAGGAACACTGAAGCTTTCTTT
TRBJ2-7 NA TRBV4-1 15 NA CASSPFPGLGYEQYF TGCGCCAGCAGCCCCTTTCCGGGACTGGGCTACGAGCAGTACTTC
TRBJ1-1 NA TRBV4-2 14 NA CASSQGGVGTEAFF TGTGCCAGCAGCCAAGGGGGGGTCGGGACTGAAGCTTTCTTT
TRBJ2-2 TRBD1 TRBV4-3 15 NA CASSQNRGELGELFF TGCGCCAGCAGCCAAAACAGGGGGGAACTCGGGGAGCTGTTTTTT
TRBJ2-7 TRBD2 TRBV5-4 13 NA CASSSSGIYEQYF TGTGCCAGCAGCTCAAGCGGGATCTACGAGCAGTACTTC
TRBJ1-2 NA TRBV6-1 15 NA CASSEDTPGDYGYTF TGTGCCAGCAGTGAAGACACGCCGGGGGACTATGGCTACACCTTC
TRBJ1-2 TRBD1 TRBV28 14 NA CASNPGGAPRGYTF TGTGCCAGCAATCCAGGGGGCGCCCCGAGAGGCTACACCTTC
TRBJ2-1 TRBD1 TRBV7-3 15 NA CASSSQGTVYNEQFF TGTGCCAGCAGCTCTCAGGGGACAGTCTACAATGAGCAGTTCTTC
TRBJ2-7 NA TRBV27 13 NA CASSLQGTYEQYF TGTGCCAGCAGCCTTCAGGGGACCTACGAGCAGTACTTC
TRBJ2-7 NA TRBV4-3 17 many CASSQDTYSQSSYEQYF TGCGCCAGCAGCCAAGATACTTACAGTCAATCCTCCTACGAGCAGTACTTC
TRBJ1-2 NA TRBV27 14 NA CASSSPGQTYGYTF TGTGCCAGCAGTTCCCCGGGACAAACCTATGGCTACACCTTC
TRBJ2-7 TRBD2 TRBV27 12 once CASRGDVREQYF TGTGCCAGTCGGGGGGACGTACGCGAGCAGTACTTC
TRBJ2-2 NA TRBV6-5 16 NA CASSYVGLLNTGELFF TGTGCCAGCAGTTACGTGGGCCTACTGAACACCGGGGAGCTGTTTTTT
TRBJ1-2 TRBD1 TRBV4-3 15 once CASSQDRTGLYGYTF TGCGCCAGCAGCCAAGATCGGACAGGACTGTATGGCTACACCTTC
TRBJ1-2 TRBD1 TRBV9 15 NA CASSLAGQGNYGYTF TGTGCCAGCAGTCTTGCGGGACAGGGGAACTATGGCTACACCTTC
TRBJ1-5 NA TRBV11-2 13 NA CASSALQGLPQHF TGTGCCAGCAGCGCACTTCAGGGCCTGCCCCAGCATTTT
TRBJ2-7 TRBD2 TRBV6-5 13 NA CASTLPGAGVQYF TGTGCCAGCACTCTCCCGGGAGCGGGAGTGCAGTACTTC
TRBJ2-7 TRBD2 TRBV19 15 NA CASSIVAGGTYEQYF TGTGCCAGTAGTATAGTAGCGGGGGGCACCTACGAGCAGTACTTC
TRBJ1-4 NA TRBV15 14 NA CATSRDYGEEKLFF TGTGCCACCAGCAGAGATTACGGGGAGGAAAAACTGTTTTTT